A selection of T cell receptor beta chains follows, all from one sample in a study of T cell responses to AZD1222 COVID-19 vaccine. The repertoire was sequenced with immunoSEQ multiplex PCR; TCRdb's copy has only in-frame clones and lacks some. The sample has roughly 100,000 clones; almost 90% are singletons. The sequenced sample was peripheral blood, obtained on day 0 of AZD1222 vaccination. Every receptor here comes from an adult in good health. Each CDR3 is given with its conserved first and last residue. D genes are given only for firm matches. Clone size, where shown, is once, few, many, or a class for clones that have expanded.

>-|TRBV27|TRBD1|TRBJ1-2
CASSSGGRSYGYTF
TGTGCCAGCAGTTCAGGGGGCAGGAGCTATGGCTACACCTTC
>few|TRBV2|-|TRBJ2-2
CASSVFTGELFF
TGTGCCAGCAGTGTCTTCACCGGGGAGCTGTTTTTT
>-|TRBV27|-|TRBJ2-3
CASSLSTTDTQYF
TGTGCCAGCAGTTTGTCCACCACAGATACGCAGTATTTT
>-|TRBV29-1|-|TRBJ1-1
CSVEWYGRLNTEAFF
TGCAGCGTTGAGTGGTACGGCCGACTGAACACTGAAGCTTTCTTT
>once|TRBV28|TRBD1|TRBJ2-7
CASIQGTASYEQYF
TGTGCCAGCATCCAAGGGACAGCTTCCTACGAGCAGTACTTC
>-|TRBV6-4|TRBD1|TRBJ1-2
CASRDRNYGYTF
TGTGCCAGCAGGGACAGGAACTATGGCTACACCTTC
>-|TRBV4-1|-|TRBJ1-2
CASSQRTPQGSDGYTF
TGCGCCAGCAGCCAACGCACCCCGCAGGGATCGGATGGCTACACCTTC
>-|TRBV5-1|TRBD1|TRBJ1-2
CASSENRGTSYGYTF
TGCGCCAGCAGCGAAAACAGGGGAACGAGTTATGGCTACACCTTC
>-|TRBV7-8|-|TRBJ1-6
CASSSNGRSPLHF
TGTGCCAGCAGCTCTAACGGGCGGTCACCCCTCCACTTT
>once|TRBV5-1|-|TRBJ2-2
CASSARGGTGELFF
TGCGCCAGCAGCGCCCGGGGTGGCACCGGGGAGCTGTTTTTT
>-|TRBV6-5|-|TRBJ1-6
CASSYSGSPLHF
TGTGCCAGCAGTTACTCGGGTTCACCCCTCCACTTT
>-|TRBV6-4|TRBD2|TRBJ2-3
CASSDPIGTSGRRGTDTQYF
TGTGCCAGCAGTGACCCAATAGGGACTAGCGGGAGGCGGGGCACAGATACGCAGTATTTT
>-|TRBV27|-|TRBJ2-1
CASSSLGPPAYNEQFF
TGTGCCAGCAGTTCCCTCGGGCCCCCGGCCTACAATGAGCAGTTCTTC
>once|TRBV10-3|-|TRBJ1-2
CATGQINYGYTF
TGTGCCACTGGACAGATAAACTATGGCTACACCTTC
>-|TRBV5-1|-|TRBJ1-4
CASSSGHHATNEKLFF
TGCGCCAGCAGCTCAGGACATCACGCAACTAATGAAAAACTGTTTTTT
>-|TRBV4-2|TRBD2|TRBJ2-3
CASSQTGITSGPDTQYF
TGTGCCAGCAGCCAAACCGGAATAACTAGCGGCCCCGATACGCAGTATTTT
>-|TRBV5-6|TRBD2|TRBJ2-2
CASSLWASGRSGELFF
TGTGCCAGCAGCTTGTGGGCTAGCGGGAGATCTGGGGAGCTGTTTTTT
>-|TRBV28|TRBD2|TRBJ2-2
CASRGATGELFF
TGTGCCTCGCGGGGGGCGACCGGGGAGCTGTTTTTT
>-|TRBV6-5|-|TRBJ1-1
CASSPTRNTEAFF
TGTGCCAGCAGTCCTACTAGGAACACTGAAGCTTTCTTT
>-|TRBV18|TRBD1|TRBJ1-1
CASSMGQGATEAFF
TGTGCCAGCTCCATGGGACAGGGGGCCACTGAAGCTTTCTTT
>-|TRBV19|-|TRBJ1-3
CASSDSGNTIYF
TGTGCCAGTAGTGACAGCGGAAACACCATATATTTT
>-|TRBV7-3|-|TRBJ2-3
CASSPYPADTDTQYF
TGTGCCAGCAGCCCCTATCCGGCGGATACAGATACGCAGTATTTT
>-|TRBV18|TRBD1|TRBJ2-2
CASSPRLDRATGELFF
TGTGCCAGCTCACCACGATTGGACAGGGCCACCGGGGAGCTGTTTTTT
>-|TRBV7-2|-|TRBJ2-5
CASSFYPAPQETQYF
TGTGCCAGCAGCTTCTACCCGGCCCCACAAGAGACCCAGTACTTC
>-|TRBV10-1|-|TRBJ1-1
CASSAGQPDTEAFF
TGCGCCAGCAGCGCGGGGCAGCCGGACACTGAAGCTTTCTTT
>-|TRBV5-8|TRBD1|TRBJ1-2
CASSPWDRGYGYTF
TGTGCCAGCAGCCCTTGGGACAGGGGATATGGCTACACCTTC
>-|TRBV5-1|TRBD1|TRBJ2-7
CASSLTGGSGEQYF
TGCGCCAGCAGCTTGACAGGGGGATCGGGGGAGCAGTACTTC
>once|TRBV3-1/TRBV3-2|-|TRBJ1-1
CASSRNSRTEAFF
TGTGCCAGCAGCCGGAATAGTAGGACTGAAGCTTTCTTT
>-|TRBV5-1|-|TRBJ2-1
CASSSAQGSEQFF
TGCGCCAGCAGCTCCGCCCAGGGCAGTGAGCAGTTCTTC
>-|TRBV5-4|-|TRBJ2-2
CASTEWGVANTGELFF
TGTGCCAGCACCGAGTGGGGGGTTGCAAACACCGGGGAGCTGTTTTTT
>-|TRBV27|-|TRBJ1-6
CASRPYSYNSPLHF
TGTGCCAGCAGGCCGTACTCCTATAATTCACCCCTCCACTTT
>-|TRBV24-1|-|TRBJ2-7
CATSDSGPRDEQYF
TGTGCCACCAGTGACTCCGGGCCCCGAGACGAGCAGTACTTC
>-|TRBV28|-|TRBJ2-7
CASIGHPAYEQYF
TGTGCCAGCATTGGTCACCCAGCCTACGAGCAGTACTTC
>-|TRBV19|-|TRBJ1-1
CASSIGNTEAFF
TGTGCCAGTAGTATAGGTAACACTGAAGCTTTCTTT
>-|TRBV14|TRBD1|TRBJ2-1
CASSRDSSLSHNEQFF
TGTGCCAGCAGCCGGGACAGTTCTCTGAGCCACAATGAGCAGTTCTTC
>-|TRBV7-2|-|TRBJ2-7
CASSLLNYEQYF
TGTGCCAGCAGCTTGCTTAACTACGAGCAGTACTTC